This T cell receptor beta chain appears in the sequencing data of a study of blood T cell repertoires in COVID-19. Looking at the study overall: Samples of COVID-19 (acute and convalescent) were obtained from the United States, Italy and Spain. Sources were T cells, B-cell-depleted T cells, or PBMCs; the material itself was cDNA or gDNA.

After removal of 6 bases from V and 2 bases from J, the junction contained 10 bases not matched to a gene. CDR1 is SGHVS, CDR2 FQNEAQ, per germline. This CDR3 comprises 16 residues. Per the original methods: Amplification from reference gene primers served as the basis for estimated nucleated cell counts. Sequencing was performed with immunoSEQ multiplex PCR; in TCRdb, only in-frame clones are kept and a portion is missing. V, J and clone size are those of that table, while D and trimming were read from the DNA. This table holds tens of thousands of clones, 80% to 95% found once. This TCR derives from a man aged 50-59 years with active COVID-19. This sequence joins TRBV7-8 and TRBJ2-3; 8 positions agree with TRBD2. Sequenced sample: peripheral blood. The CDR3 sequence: CASRVSGGESTDTQYF. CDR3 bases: TGTGCCAGCAGGGTCTCGGGGGGGGAGTCCACAGATACGCAGTATTTT. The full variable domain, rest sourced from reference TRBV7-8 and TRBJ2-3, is GAGVSQSPRYKVAKRGQDVALRCDPISGHVSLFWYQQALGQGPEFLTYFQNEAQLDKSGLPSDRFFAERPEGSVSTLKIQRTQQEDSAVYLCASRVSGGESTDTQYFGPGTRLTVL.